A single T cell receptor beta chain is shown here with its context. The antigen is unknown. The sample belongs to a study of cytomegalovirus exposure and HLA in healthy donors. Study-level results: The authors later linked a missense DCLRE1C variant to TCR beta V- and J-gene trimming.

Germline V gene data show CDR1 as LNHDA and CDR2 as SQIVND (reference sequence). The V and J ends lost 5 bases and 4 bases respectively, with 24 bases between them. This CDR3 contains 18 residues. Vbeta (60) and Jbeta (13) primers were used in the PCR. Clones were read by immunoSEQ multiplex PCR, and TCRdb kept only the in-frame ones, dropping some. The sample records about 120,000 clones, roughly 70% being singletons. The TCR comes from a woman aged 40 to 50 in good health and CMV-seropositive. Sequenced material: PBMCs. The rearrangement joins TRBV19 to TRBJ1-5, with a weak D call TRBD1 (5 bases). The CDR3 sequence: CASSSSRGGIQPNQPQHF. In DNA, the CDR3 is TGTGCCAGTAGTTCAAGTAGGGGAGGGATTCAACCAAATCAGCCCCAGCATTTT.